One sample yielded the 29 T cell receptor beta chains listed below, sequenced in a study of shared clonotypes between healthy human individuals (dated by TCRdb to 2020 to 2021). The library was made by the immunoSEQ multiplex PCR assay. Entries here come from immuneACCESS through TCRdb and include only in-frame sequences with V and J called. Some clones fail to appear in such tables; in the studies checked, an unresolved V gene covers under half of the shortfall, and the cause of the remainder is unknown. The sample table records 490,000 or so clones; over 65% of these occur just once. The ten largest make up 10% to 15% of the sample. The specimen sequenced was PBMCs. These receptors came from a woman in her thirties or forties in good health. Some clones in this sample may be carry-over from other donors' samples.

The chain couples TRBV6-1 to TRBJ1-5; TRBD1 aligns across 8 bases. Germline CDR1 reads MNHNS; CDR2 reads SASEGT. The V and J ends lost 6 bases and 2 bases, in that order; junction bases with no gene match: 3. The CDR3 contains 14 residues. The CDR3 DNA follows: TGTGCCAGCAGCGGACAGGGTGGCAATCAGCCCCAGCATTTT. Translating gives CASSGQGGNQPQHF.

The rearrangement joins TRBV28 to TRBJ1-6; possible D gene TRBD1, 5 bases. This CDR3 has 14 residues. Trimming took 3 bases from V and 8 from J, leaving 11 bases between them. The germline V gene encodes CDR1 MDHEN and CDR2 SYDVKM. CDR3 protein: CASSFFGADSPLHF. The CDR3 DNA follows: TGTGCCAGCAGTTTTTTCGGGGCTGATTCACCCCTCCACTTT.

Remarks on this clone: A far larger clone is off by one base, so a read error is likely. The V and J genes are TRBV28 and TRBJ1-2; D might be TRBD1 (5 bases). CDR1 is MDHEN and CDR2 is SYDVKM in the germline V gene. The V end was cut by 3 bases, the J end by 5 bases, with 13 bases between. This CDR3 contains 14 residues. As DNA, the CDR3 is TGTGCCAGCAGTTTGGGGGACGCCTTGTATGGCTACACCTTC. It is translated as CASSLGDALYGYTF.

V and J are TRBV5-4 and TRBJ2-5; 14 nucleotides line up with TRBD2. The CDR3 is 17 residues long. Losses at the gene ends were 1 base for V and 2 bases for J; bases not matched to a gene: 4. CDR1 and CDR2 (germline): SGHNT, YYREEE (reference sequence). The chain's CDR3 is CASSLLGLAGGQETQYF. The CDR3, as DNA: TGTGCCAGCAGCTTGCTTGGACTAGCGGGAGGTCAAGAGACCCAGTACTTC.

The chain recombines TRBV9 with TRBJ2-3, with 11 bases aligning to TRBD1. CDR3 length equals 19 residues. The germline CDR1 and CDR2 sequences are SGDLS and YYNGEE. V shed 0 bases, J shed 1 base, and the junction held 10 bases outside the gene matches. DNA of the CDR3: TGTGCCAGCAGCGTAGAGGGGACAGGGGGGTCGGTTGGCACAGATACGCAGTATTTT. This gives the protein CASSVEGTGGSVGTDTQYF.

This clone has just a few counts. CDR3: CASSPYGAGPKGTQYF. The CDR3 DNA follows: TGTGCCAGCAGCCCCTATGGGGCAGGGCCTAAGGGTACCCAGTACTTC. J is TRBJ2-5 and V is TRBV7-6; weak D call: TRBD1 (5 bases). With 5 bases removed from V and 8 bases from J, the gap between germline ends came to 24 bases. CDR1 SGHVS and CDR2 FNYEAQ come from the germline V gene. The CDR3 sequence is 16 residues long.

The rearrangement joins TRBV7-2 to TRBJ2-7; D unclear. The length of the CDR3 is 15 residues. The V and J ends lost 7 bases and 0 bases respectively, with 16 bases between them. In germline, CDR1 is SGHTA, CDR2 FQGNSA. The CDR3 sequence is CASKPGRLSSYEQYF. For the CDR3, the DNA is TGTGCCAGCAAACCAGGACGTTTGAGCTCCTACGAGCAGTACTTC.

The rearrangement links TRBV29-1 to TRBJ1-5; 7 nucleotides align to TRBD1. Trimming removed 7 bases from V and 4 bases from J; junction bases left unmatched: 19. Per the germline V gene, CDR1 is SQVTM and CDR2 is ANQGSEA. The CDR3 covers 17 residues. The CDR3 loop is CSGLLRAAGGGNQPQHF. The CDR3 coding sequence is TGCAGCGGTCTCCTCAGGGCGGCAGGGGGGGGTAATCAGCCCCAGCATTTT.

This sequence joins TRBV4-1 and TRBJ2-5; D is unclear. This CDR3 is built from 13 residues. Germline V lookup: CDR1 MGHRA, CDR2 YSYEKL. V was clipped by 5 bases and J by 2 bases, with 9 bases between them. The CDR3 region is CASSVRLQETQYF. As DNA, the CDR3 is TGCGCCAGCAGCGTCCGACTGCAAGAGACCCAGTACTTC.

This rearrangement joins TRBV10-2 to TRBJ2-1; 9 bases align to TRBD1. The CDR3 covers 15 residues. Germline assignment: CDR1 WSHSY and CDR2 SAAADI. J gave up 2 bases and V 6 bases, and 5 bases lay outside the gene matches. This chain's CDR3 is CASRTGTGTYNEQFF. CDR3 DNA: TGCGCCAGCAGAACCGGGACAGGGACCTACAATGAGCAGTTCTTC.

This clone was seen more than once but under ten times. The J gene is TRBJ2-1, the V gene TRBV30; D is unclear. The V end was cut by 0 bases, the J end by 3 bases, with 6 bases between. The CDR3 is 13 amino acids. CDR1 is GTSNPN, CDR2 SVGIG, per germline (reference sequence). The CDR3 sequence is CAWSVKLYNEQFF. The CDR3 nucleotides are TGTGCCTGGAGTGTGAAACTCTACAATGAGCAGTTCTTC.

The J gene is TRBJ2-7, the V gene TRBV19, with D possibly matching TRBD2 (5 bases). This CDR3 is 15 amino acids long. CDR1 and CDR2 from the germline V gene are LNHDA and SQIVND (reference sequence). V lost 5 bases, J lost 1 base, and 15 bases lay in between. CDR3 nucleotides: TGTGCCAGTAGTCCCGGTGGGAGCCAATCCTACGAGCAGTACTTC. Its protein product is CASSPGGSQSYEQYF.

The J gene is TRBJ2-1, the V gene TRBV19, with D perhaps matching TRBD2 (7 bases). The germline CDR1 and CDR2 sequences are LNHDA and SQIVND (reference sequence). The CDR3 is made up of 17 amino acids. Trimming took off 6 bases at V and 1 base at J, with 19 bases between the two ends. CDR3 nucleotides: TGTGCCAGTAGCCATCCAGAGGGGGGGCCTTCCTACAATGAGCAGTTCTTC. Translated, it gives CASSHPEGGPSYNEQFF.

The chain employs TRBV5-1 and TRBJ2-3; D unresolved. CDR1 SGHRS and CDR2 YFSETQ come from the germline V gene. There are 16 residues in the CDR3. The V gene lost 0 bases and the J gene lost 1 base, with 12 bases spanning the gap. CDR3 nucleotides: TGCGCCAGCAGCTTGGTCGGTGCCCTTGGCACAGATACGCAGTATTTT. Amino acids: CASSLVGALGTDTQYF.

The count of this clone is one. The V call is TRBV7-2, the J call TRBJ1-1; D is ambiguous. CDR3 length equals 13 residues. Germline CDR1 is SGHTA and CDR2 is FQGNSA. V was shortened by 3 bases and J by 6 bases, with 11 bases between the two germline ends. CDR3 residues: CASSLSPSAEAFF. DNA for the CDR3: TGTGCCAGCAGCTTGTCCCCGTCGGCTGAAGCTTTCTTT. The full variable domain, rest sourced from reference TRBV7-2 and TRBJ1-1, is GAGVSQSPSNKVTEKGKDVELRCDPISGHTALYWYRQSLGQGLEFLIYFQGNSAPDKSGLPSDRFSAERTGGSVSTLTIQRTQQEDSAVYLCASSLSPSAEAFFGQGTRLTVV.

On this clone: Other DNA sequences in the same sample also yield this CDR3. CDR3 coding DNA: TGTGCCAGCTCACTCGGGACAGGGGGCACTTCCAATGAAAAACTGTTTTTT. Translated, it gives CASSLGTGGTSNEKLFF. The chain recombines TRBV18 with TRBJ1-4; the match to TRBD1 covers 12 bases. CDR3 size: 17 residues. In germline, CDR1 is KGHSH, CDR2 LQKENI. J lost 5 bases, V lost 4 bases, and 8 bases had no gene match. Based on the CDR3 plus reference TRBV18 and TRBJ1-4, the full variable domain is NAGVMQNPRHLVRRRGQEARLRCSPMKGHSHVYWYRQLPEEGLKFMVYLQKENIIDESGMPKERFSAEFPKEGPSILRIQQVVRGDSAAYFCASSLGTGGTSNEKLFFGSGTQLSVL.

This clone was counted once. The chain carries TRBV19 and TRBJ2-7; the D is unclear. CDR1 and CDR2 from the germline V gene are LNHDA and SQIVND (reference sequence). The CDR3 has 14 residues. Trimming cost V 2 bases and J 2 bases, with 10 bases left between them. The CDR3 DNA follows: TGTGCCAGTAGTATAACGTCACAGACCTACGAGCAGTACTTC. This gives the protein CASSITSQTYEQYF.

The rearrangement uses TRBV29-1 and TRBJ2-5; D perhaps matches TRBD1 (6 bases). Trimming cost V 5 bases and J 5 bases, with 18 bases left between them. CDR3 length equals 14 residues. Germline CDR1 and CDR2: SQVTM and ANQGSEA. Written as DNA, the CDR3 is TGCAGCGTTCTTAGGGACACCCCGGGGGAGACCCAGTACTTC. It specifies CSVLRDTPGETQYF.

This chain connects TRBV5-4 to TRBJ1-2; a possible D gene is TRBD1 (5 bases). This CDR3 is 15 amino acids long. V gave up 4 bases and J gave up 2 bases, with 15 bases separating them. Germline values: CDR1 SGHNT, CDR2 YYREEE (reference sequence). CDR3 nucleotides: TGTGCCAGCAGCCCAACCTGGGGGGTAAACTATGGCTACACCTTC. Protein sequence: CASSPTWGVNYGYTF.

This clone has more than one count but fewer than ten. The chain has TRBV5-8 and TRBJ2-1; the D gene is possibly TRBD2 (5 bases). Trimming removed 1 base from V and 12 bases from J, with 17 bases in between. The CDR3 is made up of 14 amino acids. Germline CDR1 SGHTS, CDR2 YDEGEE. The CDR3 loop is CASSLKVTRSWQFF. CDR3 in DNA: TGTGCCAGCAGCTTGAAAGTTACTAGGTCTTGGCAGTTCTTC.

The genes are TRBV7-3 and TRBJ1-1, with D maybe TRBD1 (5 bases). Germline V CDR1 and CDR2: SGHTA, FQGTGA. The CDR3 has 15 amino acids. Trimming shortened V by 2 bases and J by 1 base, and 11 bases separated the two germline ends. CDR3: CASSLDGGKNTEAFF. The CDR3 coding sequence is TGTGCCAGCAGCTTAGATGGGGGAAAGAACACTGAAGCTTTCTTT.

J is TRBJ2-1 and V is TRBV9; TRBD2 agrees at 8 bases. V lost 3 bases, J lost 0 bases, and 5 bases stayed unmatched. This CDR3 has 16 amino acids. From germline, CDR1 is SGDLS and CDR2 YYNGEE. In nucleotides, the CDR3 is TGTGCCAGCAGCGCGTGGAGCGGGAGCTCCTACAATGAGCAGTTCTTC. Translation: CASSAWSGSSYNEQFF. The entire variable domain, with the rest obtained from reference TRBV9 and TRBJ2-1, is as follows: DSGVTQTPKHLITATGQRVTLRCSPRSGDLSVYWYQQSLDQGLQFLIQYYNGEERAKGNILERFSAQQFPDLHSELNLSSLELGDSALYFCASSAWSGSSYNEQFFGPGTRLTVL.

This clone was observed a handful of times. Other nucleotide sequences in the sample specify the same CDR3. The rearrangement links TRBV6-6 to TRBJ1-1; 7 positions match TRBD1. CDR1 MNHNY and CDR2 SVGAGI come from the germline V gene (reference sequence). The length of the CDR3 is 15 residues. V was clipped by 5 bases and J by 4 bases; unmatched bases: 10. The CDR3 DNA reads TGTGCCAGCAGTACCCGACAGGGTGGGGGCACTGAAGCTTTCTTT. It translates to CASSTRQGGGTEAFF.

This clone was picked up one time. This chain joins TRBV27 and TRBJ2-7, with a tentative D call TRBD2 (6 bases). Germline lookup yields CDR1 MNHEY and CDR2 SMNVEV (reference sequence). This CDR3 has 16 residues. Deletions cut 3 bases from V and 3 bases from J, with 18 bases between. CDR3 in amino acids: CASSFRATGEGYEQYF. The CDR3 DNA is TGTGCCAGCAGTTTTAGGGCCACGGGAGAGGGCTACGAGCAGTACTTC.

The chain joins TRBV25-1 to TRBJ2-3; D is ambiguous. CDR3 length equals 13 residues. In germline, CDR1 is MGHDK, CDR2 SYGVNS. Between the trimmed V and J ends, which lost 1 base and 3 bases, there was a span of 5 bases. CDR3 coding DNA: TGTGCCAGCAGTGAATTTGGGACAGATACGCAGTATTTT. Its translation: CASSEFGTDTQYF.

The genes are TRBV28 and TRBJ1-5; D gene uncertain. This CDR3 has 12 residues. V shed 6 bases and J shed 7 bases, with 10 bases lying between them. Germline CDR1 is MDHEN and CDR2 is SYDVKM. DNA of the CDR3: TGTGCCAGCAGGTGGGCAGGACAGCCCCAGCATTTT. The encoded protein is CASRWAGQPQHF.

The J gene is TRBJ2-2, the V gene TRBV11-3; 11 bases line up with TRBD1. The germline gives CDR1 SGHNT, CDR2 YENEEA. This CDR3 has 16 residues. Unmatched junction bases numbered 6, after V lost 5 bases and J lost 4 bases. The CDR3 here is CASSQRTGGVTGELFF. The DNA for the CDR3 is TGTGCCAGCAGCCAGCGGACAGGGGGCGTCACCGGGGAGCTGTTTTTT.

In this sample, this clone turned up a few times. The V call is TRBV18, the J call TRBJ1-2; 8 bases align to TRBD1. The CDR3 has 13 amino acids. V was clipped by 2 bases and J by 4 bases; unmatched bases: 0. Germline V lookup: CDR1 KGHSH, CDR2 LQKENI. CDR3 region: CASSPGTGYGYTF. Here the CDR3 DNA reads TGTGCCAGCTCACCAGGGACAGGCTATGGCTACACCTTC.

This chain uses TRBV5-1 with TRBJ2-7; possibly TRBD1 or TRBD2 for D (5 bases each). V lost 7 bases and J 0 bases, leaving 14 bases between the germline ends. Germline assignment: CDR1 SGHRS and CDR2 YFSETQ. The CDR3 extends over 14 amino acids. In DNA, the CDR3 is TGCGCCAGCTCACGATGGGGGAGCTCCTACGAGCAGTACTTC. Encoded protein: CASSRWGSSYEQYF. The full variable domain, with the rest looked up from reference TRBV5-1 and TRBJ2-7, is KAGVTQTPRYLIKTRGQQVTLSCSPISGHRSVSWYQQTPGQGLQFLFEYFSETQRNKGNFPGRFSGRQFSNSRSEMNVSTLELGDSALYLCASSRWGSSYEQYFGPGTRLTVT.